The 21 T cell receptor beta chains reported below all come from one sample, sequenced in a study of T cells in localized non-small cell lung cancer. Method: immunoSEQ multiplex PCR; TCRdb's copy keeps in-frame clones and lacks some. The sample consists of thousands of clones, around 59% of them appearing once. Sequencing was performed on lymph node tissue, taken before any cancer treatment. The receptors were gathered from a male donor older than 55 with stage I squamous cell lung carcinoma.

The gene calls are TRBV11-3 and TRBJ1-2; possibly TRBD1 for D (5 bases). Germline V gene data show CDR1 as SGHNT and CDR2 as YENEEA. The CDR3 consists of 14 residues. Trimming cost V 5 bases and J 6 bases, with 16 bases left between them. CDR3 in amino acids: CASSPNSRVDGYTF. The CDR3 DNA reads TGTGCCAGCAGCCCTAATTCCAGGGTTGATGGCTACACCTTC.

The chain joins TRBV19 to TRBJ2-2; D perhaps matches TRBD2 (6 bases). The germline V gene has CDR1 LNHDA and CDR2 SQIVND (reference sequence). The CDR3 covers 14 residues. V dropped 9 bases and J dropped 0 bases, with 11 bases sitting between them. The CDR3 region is CASKGLANTGELFF. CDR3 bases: TGTGCCAGCAAGGGACTTGCGAACACCGGGGAGCTGTTTTTT.

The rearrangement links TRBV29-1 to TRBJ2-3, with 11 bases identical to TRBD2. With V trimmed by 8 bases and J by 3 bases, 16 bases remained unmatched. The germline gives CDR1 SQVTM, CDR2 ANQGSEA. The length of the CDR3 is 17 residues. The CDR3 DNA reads TGCAGCCTAGGGGGGTGGGGTACTAGCGGGAGAACAGATACGCAGTATTTT. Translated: CSLGGWGTSGRTDTQYF.

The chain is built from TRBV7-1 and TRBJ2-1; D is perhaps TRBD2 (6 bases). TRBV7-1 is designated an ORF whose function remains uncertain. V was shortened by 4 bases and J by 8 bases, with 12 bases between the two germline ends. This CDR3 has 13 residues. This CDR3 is CASSLSGEDEQFF. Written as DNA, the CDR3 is TGTGCCAGCAGCTTATCGGGAGAAGATGAGCAGTTCTTC.

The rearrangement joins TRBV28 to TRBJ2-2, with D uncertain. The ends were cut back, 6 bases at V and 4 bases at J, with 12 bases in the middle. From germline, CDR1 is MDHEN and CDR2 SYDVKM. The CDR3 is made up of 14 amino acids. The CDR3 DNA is TGTGCCAGCAGCTTGCATGGTGGCACCGGGGAGCTGTTTTTT. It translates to CASSLHGGTGELFF. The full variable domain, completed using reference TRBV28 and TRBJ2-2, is DVKVTQSSRYLVKRTGEKVFLECVQDMDHENMFWYRQDPGLGLRLIYFSYDVKMKEKGDIPEGYSVSREKKERFSLILESASTNQTSMYLCASSLHGGTGELFFGEGSRLTVL.

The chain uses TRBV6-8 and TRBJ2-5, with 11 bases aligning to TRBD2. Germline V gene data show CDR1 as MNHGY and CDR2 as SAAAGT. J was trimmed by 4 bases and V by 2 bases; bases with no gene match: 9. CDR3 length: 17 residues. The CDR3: CASSYPPTSGRGETQYF. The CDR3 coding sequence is TGTGCCAGCAGTTACCCACCAACTAGCGGGAGAGGAGAGACCCAGTACTTC.

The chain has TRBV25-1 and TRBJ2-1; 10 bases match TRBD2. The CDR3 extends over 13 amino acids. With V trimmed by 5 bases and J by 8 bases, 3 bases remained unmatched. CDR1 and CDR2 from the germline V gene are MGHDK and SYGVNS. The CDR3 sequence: CASSLAGVYEQFF. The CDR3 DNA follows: TGTGCCAGCAGTCTAGCGGGAGTATATGAGCAGTTCTTC.

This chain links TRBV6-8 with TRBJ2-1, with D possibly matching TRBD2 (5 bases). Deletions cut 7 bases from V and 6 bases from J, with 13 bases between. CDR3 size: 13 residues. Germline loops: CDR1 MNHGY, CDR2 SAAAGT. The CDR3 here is CASKDSTANEQFF. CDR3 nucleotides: TGTGCCAGCAAGGACTCCACTGCCAATGAGCAGTTCTTC.

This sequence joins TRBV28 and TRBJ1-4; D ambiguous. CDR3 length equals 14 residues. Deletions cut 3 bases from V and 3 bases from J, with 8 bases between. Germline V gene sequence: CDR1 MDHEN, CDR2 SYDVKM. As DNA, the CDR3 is TGTGCCAGCAGTTTCCCTATGCCTAATGAAAAACTGTTTTTT. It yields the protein CASSFPMPNEKLFF.

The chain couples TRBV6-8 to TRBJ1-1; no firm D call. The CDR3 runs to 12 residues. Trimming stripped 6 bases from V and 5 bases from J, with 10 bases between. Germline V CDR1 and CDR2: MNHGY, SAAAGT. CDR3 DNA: TGTGCCAGCAGCGGTCTGGGGACTGAAGCTTTCTTT. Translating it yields CASSGLGTEAFF.

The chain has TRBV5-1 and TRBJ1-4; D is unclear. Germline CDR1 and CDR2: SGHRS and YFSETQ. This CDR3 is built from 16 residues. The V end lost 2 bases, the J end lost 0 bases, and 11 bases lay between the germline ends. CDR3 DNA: TGCGCCAGCAGCTTCGGCTCCGCTACAACTAATGAAAAACTGTTTTTT. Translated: CASSFGSATTNEKLFF. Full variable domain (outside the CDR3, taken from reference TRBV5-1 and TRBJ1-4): KAGVTQTPRYLIKTRGQQVTLSCSPISGHRSVSWYQQTPGQGLQFLFEYFSETQRNKGNFPGRFSGRQFSNSRSEMNVSTLELGDSALYLCASSFGSATTNEKLFFGSGTQLSVL.

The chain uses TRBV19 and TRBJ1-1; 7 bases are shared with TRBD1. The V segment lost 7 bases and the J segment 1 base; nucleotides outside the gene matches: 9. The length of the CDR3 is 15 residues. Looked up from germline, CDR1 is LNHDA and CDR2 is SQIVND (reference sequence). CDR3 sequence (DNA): TGTGCCAGTACCGCCATGGGACAGCAGAACACTGAAGCTTTCTTT. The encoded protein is CASTAMGQQNTEAFF.

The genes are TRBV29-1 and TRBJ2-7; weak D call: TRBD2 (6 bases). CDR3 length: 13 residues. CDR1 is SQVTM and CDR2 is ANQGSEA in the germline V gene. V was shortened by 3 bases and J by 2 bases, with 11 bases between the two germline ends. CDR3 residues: CSVEEGSAYEQYF. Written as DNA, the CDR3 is TGCAGCGTTGAGGAGGGTTCGGCCTACGAGCAGTACTTC.

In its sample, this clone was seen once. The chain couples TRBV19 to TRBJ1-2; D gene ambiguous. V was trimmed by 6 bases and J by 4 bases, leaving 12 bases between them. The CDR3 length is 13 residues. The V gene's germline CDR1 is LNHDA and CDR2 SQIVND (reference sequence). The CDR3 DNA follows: TGTGCCAGTAGCCGGGATGCTGGCTATGGCTACACCTTC. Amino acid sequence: CASSRDAGYGYTF.

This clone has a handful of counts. Here the CDR3 reads CASSPWGQGDEQYF. The CDR3 bases are TGTGCCAGCAGCCCATGGGGACAGGGAGACGAGCAGTACTTC. The V call is TRBV11-3, the J call TRBJ2-7; 9 bases agree with TRBD1. Losses at the gene ends were 5 bases for V and 5 bases for J; bases not matched to a gene: 7. The CDR3 loop spans 14 amino acids. Germline assignment: CDR1 SGHNT and CDR2 YENEEA.

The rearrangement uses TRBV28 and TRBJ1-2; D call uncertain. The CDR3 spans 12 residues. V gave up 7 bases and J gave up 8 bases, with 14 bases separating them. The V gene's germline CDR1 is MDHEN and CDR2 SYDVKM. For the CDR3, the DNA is TGTGCCAGCAACCGGGCCCCCTTGGGCTACACCTTC. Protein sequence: CASNRAPLGYTF.

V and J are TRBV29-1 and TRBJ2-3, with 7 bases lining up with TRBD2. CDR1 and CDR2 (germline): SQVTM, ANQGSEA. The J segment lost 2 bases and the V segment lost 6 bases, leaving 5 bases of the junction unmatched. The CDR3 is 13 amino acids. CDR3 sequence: CSVTSDLTDTQYF. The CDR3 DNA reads TGCAGCGTAACTAGCGACCTCACAGATACGCAGTATTTT.

In DNA, the CDR3 is TGTGCCAGTAGCTTGATGACAGAGAACACTGAAGCTTTCTTT. This encodes CASSLMTENTEAFF. The chain joins TRBV19 to TRBJ1-1; a weak D match, TRBD1 (5 bases). CDR1 and CDR2 (germline): LNHDA, SQIVND (reference sequence). This CDR3 comprises 14 residues. V shed 6 bases and J shed 1 base, with 12 bases lying between them.

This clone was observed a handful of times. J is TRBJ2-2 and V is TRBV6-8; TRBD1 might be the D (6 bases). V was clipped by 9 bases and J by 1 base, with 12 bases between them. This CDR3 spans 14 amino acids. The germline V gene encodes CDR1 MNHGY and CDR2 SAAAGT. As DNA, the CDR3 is TGTGCCAGTACGACAGGATTGAACACCGGGGAGCTGTTTTTT. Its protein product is CASTTGLNTGELFF.

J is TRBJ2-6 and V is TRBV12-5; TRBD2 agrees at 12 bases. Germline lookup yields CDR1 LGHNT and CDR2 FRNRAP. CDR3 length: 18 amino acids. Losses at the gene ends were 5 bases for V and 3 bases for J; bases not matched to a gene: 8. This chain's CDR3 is CASGRRLAGVGGANVLTF. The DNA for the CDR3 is TGTGCTAGTGGTCGCCGACTAGCGGGAGTGGGTGGGGCCAACGTCCTGACTTTC.

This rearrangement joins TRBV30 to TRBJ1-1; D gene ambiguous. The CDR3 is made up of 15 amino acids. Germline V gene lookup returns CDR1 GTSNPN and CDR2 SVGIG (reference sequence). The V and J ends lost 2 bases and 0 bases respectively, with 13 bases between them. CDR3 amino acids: CAWSPPQPMNTEAFF. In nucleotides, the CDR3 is TGTGCCTGGAGTCCCCCACAGCCGATGAACACTGAAGCTTTCTTT.